Listed below are T cell receptor beta chains from one sample, sequenced in a study of regulatory T cells in long-lasting Graves disease. TCRdb passed the multiplex PCR reads through MiXCR, listing each CDR3 protein once. Of some 370,000 distinct CDR3 sequences listed, about an eighth are singletons. These same records also appear under a second study, on T cells in Graves' hyperthyroidism and ophthalmopathy.

The sample consisted of peripheral blood mononuclear cells (PBMCs), taken at new diagnosis, from a patient treated with antithyroid drugs. These receptors originate from a young woman with Graves disease. CDR3s include the opening cysteine and the closing phenylalanine or tryptophan. A D gene is named only where the DNA matches it firmly. A clone size is listed for some rows: how often the clone was seen (once, few, many), or a class if it is expanded.

TRBV6-2/TRBV6-3	many	TRBJ2-7	TRBD1	CASSQYRGLSYEQYF	TGTGCCAGCAGTCAGTACAGGGGGCTTTCCTACGAGCAGTACTTC
TRBV12-5	many	TRBJ1-2	.	CASGLVSGNYGYTF	TGTGCTAGTGGTTTGGTATCCGGAAACTATGGCTACACCTTC
TRBV28	many	TRBJ2-5	.	CASSPPRGPGKTQYF	TGTGCCAGCAGTCCGCCGCGAGGGCCGGGGAAGACCCAGTACTTC
TRBV20-1	few	TRBJ2-1	.	CSARPITDSYNEQFF	TGCAGTGCTAGACCGATCACGGACTCCTACAATGAGCAGTTCTTC
TRBV9	many	TRBJ2-2	TRBD2	CASSIELAGPNTGELFF	TGTGCCAGCAGCATTGAACTAGCGGGACCGAACACCGGGGAGCTGTTTTTT
TRBV15	few	TRBJ2-3	TRBD2	CATSSLRGSGSSDTQYF	TGTGCCACCAGCAGCCTCCGAGGTAGCGGGAGTTCAGATACGCAGTATTTT
TRBV7-6	.	TRBJ2-3	TRBD2	CASSLGLLAGWGTQYF	TGTGCCAGCAGCTTAGGTCTGCTAGCGGGGTGGGGTACGCAGTATTTT
TRBV20-1	many	TRBJ1-1	.	CSAWLTGGNTEAFF	TGCAGTGCTTGGCTGACTGGGGGGAACACTGAAGCTTTCTTT
TRBV2	many	TRBJ2-2	.	CASKDTNTGELFF	TGTGCCAGCAAGGACACCAACACCGGGGAGCTGTTTTTT
TRBV7-2	many	TRBJ2-5	.	CASSLGHQQETQYF	TGTGCCAGCAGCTTAGGGCATCAACAAGAGACCCAGTACTTC
TRBV30	many	TRBJ2-1	.	CAYGRNEQFF	TGTGCCTACGGTCGGAATGAGCAGTTCTTC
TRBV29-1	many	TRBJ1-1	.	CSVNRHENTEAFF	TGCAGCGTTAATCGGCATGAGAACACTGAAGCTTTCTTT
TRBV18	many	TRBJ1-1	.	CASSRRGLMNTEAFF	TGTGCCAGCTCACGCCGAGGGCTGATGAACACTGAAGCTTTCTTT
TRBV28	many	TRBJ2-7	.	CASSFPSGAFYEQYF	TGTGCCAGCAGTTTCCCCTCTGGGGCTTTCTACGAGCAGTACTTC
TRBV5-6	few	TRBJ1-4	.	CASSLAGQNEKLFF	TGTGCCAGCAGCTTGGCCGGCCAGAATGAAAAACTGTTTTTT
TRBV10-3	many	TRBJ1-2	.	CAISGSSHVYGYTF	TGTGCCATCAGTGGGTCCAGTCACGTGTATGGCTACACCTTC